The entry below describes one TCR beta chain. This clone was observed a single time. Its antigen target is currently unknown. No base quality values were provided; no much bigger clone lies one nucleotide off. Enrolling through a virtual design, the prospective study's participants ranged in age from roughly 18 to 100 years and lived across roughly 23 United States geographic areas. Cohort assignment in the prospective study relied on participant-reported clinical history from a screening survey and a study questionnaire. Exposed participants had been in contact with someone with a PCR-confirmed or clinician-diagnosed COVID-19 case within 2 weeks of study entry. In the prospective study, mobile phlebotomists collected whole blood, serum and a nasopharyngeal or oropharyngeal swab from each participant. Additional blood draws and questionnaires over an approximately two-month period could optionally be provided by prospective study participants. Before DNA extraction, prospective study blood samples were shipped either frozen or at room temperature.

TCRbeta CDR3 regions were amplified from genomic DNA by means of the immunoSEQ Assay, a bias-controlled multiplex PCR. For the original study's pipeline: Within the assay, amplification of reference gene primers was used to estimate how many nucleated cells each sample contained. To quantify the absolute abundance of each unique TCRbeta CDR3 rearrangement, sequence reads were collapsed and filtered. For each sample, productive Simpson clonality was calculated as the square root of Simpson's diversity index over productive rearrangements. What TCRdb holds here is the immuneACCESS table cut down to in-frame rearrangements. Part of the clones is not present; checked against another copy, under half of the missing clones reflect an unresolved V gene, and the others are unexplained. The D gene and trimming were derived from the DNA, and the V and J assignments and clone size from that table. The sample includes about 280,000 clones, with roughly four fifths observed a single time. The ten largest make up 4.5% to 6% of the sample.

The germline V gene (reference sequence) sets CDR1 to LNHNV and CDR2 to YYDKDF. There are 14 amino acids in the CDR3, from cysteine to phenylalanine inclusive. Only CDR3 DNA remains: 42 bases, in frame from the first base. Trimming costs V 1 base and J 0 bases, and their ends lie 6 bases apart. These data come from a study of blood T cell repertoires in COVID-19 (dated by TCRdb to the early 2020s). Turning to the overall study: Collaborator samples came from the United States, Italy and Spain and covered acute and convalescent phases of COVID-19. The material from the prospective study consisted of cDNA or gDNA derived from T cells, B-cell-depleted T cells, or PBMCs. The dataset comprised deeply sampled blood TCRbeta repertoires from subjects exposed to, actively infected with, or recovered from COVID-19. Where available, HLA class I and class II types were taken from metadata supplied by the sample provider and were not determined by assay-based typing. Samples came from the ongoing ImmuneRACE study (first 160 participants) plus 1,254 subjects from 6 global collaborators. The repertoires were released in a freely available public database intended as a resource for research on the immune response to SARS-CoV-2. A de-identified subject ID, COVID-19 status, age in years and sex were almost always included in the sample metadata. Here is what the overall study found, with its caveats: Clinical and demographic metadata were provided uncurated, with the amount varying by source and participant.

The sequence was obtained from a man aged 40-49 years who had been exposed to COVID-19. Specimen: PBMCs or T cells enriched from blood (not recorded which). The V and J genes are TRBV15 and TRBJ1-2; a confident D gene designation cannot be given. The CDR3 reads CATSRVTANYGYTF. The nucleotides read TGTGCCACCAGCAGAGTCACAGCTAACTATGGCTACACCTTC. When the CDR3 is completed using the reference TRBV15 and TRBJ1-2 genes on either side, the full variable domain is DAMVIQNPRYQVTQFGKPVTLSCSQTLNHNVMYWYQQKSSQAPKLLFHYYDKDFNNEADTPDNFQSRRPNTSFCFLDIRSPGLGDTAMYLCATSRVTANYGYTFGSGTRLTVV.